Each of the 29 T cell receptor beta chains below was sequenced from the same sample in a study of shared clonotypes between healthy human individuals. Repertoires were generated with immunoSEQ multiplex PCR, while TCRdb's copy carries only in-frame clones and drops some. Of about 2 million clones in the sample, 85% to 95% were seen once. What was sequenced was naive CD4+ T cells sorted from blood. Sample subset: CD45RA+ positively selected. These receptors all come from a man aged 18 to 29 in good health.

V gene TRBV5-4 combines with J gene TRBJ2-2; 7 nucleotides align to TRBD1. The trim removed 0 bases at V and 4 bases at J, leaving 6 bases unmatched. Germline loops: CDR1 SGHNT, CDR2 YYREEE (reference sequence). CDR3 length equals 16 residues. CDR3 bases: TGTGCCAGCAGCTTGGCCAAGGGGGCCGGCACCGGGGAGCTGTTTTTT. Its protein product is CASSLAKGAGTGELFF.

The gene calls are TRBV6-6 and TRBJ1-5; 7 bases agree with TRBD1. Looked up from germline, CDR1 is MNHNY and CDR2 is SVGAGI (reference sequence). Losses at the gene ends were 5 bases for V and 0 bases for J; bases not matched to a gene: 7. There are 16 residues in the CDR3. The CDR3 sequence: CASSLTGAYSNQPQHF. CDR3 coding DNA: TGTGCCAGCAGTCTTACAGGGGCTTATAGCAATCAGCCCCAGCATTTT.

This clone was counted once. The chain links TRBV4-1 to TRBJ2-1; D unclear. Trimming stripped 5 bases from V and 7 bases from J, with 18 bases between. Looked up from germline, CDR1 is MGHRA and CDR2 is YSYEKL. The CDR3 runs 15 residues. CDR3 sequence reads: CASSSPSVRHNEQFF. The CDR3 region has the DNA TGCGCCAGCAGCTCTCCAAGCGTCCGCCATAATGAGCAGTTCTTC.

The chain employs TRBV7-2 and TRBJ1-4, with a possible D match to TRBD1 (5 bases). The CDR3 extends over 15 amino acids. CDR1 and CDR2 from the germline V gene are SGHTA and FQGNSA. Trimming took off 3 bases at V and 3 bases at J, with 11 bases between the two ends. CDR3 protein: CASSFIWGSNEKLFF. The CDR3 bases are TGTGCCAGCAGCTTTATTTGGGGCTCTAATGAAAAACTGTTTTTT.

The chain combines TRBV23-1 with TRBJ2-3, with D possibly TRBD2 on 5 matching bases. TRBV23-1 is reported as an ORF; its role is uncertain. Trimming took off 2 bases at V and 3 bases at J, with 12 bases between the two ends. This CDR3 region has 15 residues. The CDR3 DNA is TGCGCCAGCAGTCAAAGGGCCGGAGGAACAGATACGCAGTATTTT. Translating it yields CASSQRAGGTDTQYF.

As concerns this clone: This specimen includes other DNA sequences encoding the same CDR3. The V call is TRBV2, the J call TRBJ1-2, with 7 bases fitting TRBD1. Germline CDR1 SNHLY, CDR2 FYNNEI. V dropped 4 bases and J dropped 1; count of bases not matched to a gene: 0. The CDR3 has 13 amino acids. The CDR3 sequence is CASSGQGNYGYTF. For the CDR3, the DNA is TGTGCCAGCAGTGGACAGGGTAACTATGGCTACACCTTC.

CDR3: CASSPPAGMNTEAFF. The CDR3, as DNA: TGTGCCAGCTCACCACCGGCGGGGATGAACACTGAAGCTTTCTTT. The chain is built from TRBV18 and TRBJ1-1; D not certain. The CDR3 is 15 residues long. V lost 0 bases and J lost 0, with 8 bases in between. CDR1 and CDR2 (germline): KGHSH, LQKENI.

The gene calls are TRBV18 and TRBJ1-5; tentatively, D is TRBD1 (6 bases). Between the trimmed V and J ends, which lost 4 bases and 3 bases, there was a span of 16 bases. Germline CDR1 reads KGHSH; CDR2 reads LQKENI. The CDR3 extends over 16 amino acids. CDR3 DNA: TGTGCCAGCTCACTCTACGGGACAAGTAACAATCAGCCCCAGCATTTT. Translation gives CASSLYGTSNNQPQHF.

The chain combines TRBV4-1 with TRBJ1-4; 11 nucleotides line up with TRBD1. The CDR3 runs 15 residues. Germline V gene sequence: CDR1 MGHRA, CDR2 YSYEKL. Trimming cost V 4 bases and J 7 bases; bases outside gene matches: 5. The CDR3 sequence is CASSLGQGAAEKLFF. The CDR3 DNA reads TGCGCCAGCAGCCTCGGACAGGGGGCTGCTGAAAAACTGTTTTTT.

This rearrangement joins TRBV5-4 to TRBJ1-2; D is possibly TRBD1 (6 bases). CDR3 size: 14 residues. Germline V CDR1 and CDR2: SGHNT, YYREEE (reference sequence). Trimming removed 7 bases at V and 0 bases at J, with 13 bases between. The CDR3: CASGTQGPNYGYTF. In nucleotides, the CDR3 is TGTGCCAGCGGAACCCAGGGGCCTAACTATGGCTACACCTTC. The full variable domain, with the rest looked up from reference TRBV5-4 and TRBJ1-2, is ETGVTQSPTHLIKTRGQQVTLRCSSQSGHNTVSWYQQALGQGPQFIFQYYREEENGRGNFPPRFSGLQFPNYSSELNVNALELDDSALYLCASGTQGPNYGYTFGSGTRLTVV.

The genes are TRBV11-2 and TRBJ2-3; TRBD2 is a possible D gene (5 bases). V dropped 1 base and J dropped 4 bases, with 12 bases sitting between them. Germline lookup yields CDR1 SGHAT and CDR2 FQNNGV. The CDR3 sequence is 15 residues long. CDR3 sequence reads: CASSLGARGADTQYF. The CDR3 DNA sequence: TGTGCCAGCAGCTTAGGGGCTCGGGGAGCAGATACGCAGTATTTT.

This chain uses TRBV5-4 with TRBJ2-7, with 9 bases lining up with TRBD1. This CDR3 has 14 residues. The trim removed 3 bases at V and 4 bases at J, leaving 5 bases unmatched. Germline V lookup: CDR1 SGHNT, CDR2 YYREEE (reference sequence). The CDR3 sequence: CASSSVGTGYEQYF. The CDR3 DNA reads TGTGCCAGCAGCTCAGTCGGGACAGGGTACGAGCAGTACTTC. Variable domain in full (rest from reference TRBV5-4 and TRBJ2-7): ETGVTQSPTHLIKTRGQQVTLRCSSQSGHNTVSWYQQALGQGPQFIFQYYREEENGRGNFPPRFSGLQFPNYSSELNVNALELDDSALYLCASSSVGTGYEQYFGPGTRLTVT.

The chain carries TRBV4-3 and TRBJ2-7; unclear D gene. The CDR3 covers 15 residues. The ends were cut back, 1 base at V and 2 bases at J, with 12 bases in the middle. Germline V gene data show CDR1 as LGHNA and CDR2 as YSLEER. The CDR3 nucleotides are TGCGCCAGCAGCCAAGGAAAGGTTGCGCCCTACGAGCAGTACTTC. Its protein product is CASSQGKVAPYEQYF.

The chain has TRBV6-5 and TRBJ2-2; D gene ambiguous. Germline V lookup: CDR1 MNHEY, CDR2 SVGAGI. The CDR3 is made up of 13 amino acids. V lost 8 bases and J 1 base, leaving 8 bases between the germline ends. This CDR3 is CASWKGNTGELFF. DNA of the CDR3: TGTGCCAGCTGGAAGGGGAACACCGGGGAGCTGTTTTTT.

The chain carries TRBV5-6 and TRBJ2-7; 12 bases fit TRBD1. The germline CDR1 and CDR2 sequences are SGHDT and YYEEEE. Germline trimming cut 3 bases from V and 7 bases from J; bases unmatched to any gene: 8. The CDR3 sequence is 15 residues long. The DNA of the CDR3 is TGTGCCAGCAGCTCGGCGGGACAGGGGGCGCTTGAGCAGTACTTC. Protein product: CASSSAGQGALEQYF.

With regard to this clone: This may be a read error, as it is one base from a much larger clone. The J gene is TRBJ1-1, the V gene TRBV4-2; D remains ambiguous. This CDR3 contains 15 residues. Germline V lookup: CDR1 LGHNA, CDR2 YNFKEQ. The CDR3 DNA follows: TGTGCCAGCGGCCAACTTTGGGTGGGGAACACTGAAGCTTTCTTT. Protein sequence: CASGQLWVGNTEAFF.

The chain employs TRBV9 and TRBJ2-3; 14 bases line up with TRBD2. The CDR3 runs 17 residues. Germline CDR1 SGDLS, CDR2 YYNGEE. J was trimmed by 2 bases and V by 4 bases; bases with no gene match: 6. The CDR3 sequence: CASSPRLAGGITDTQYF. In DNA, the CDR3 is TGTGCCAGCAGCCCCCGACTAGCGGGGGGGATCACAGATACGCAGTATTTT.

This chain connects TRBV7-6 to TRBJ2-3; possibly TRBD1 or TRBD2 for D (6 bases each). Germline V gene lookup returns CDR1 SGHVS and CDR2 FNYEAQ. Trimming stripped 2 bases from V and 0 bases from J, with 18 bases between. The CDR3 length is 18 residues. The CDR3 bases are TGTGCCAGCAGCTTACCTTCGGGGGCCAATCCTAGCACAGATACGCAGTATTTT. Encoded protein: CASSLPSGANPSTDTQYF.

This chain links TRBV30 with TRBJ2-3; the D gene is possibly TRBD2 (6 bases). CDR1 and CDR2 from the germline V gene are GTSNPN and SVGIG (reference sequence). The CDR3 loop spans 14 amino acids. The V gene lost 1 base and the J gene lost 0 bases, with 8 bases spanning the gap. CDR3 DNA: TGTGCCTGGAGTGGGGGGGATAGCACAGATACGCAGTATTTT. This encodes CAWSGGDSTDTQYF. The variable domain in full, with the rest retrieved from reference TRBV30 and TRBJ2-3, is SQTIHQWPATLVQPVGSPLSLECTVEGTSNPNLYWYRQAAGRGLQLLFYSVGIGQISSEVPQNLSASRPQDRQFILSSKKLLLSDSGFYLCAWSGGDSTDTQYFGPGTRLTVL.

The chain links TRBV6-6 to TRBJ1-2; 9 nucleotides line up with TRBD1. This CDR3 is built from 15 residues. Germline V lookup: CDR1 MNHNY, CDR2 SVGAGI (reference sequence). V lost 5 bases to trimming and J lost 7 bases; unmatched junction nucleotides: 11. The CDR3 loop reads CASSNLPGTGPGYTF. In DNA form, the CDR3 reads TGTGCCAGCAGTAATCTTCCCGGGACAGGGCCTGGCTACACCTTC.

This chain uses TRBV5-1 with TRBJ1-5; D is perhaps TRBD1 (5 bases). CDR3 length equals 15 residues. With 0 bases removed from V and 3 bases from J, the gap between germline ends came to 10 bases. In germline, CDR1 is SGHRS, CDR2 YFSETQ. The CDR3 coding sequence is TGCGCCAGCAGCTTGGCGGGAGGGGTCAATCAGCCCCAGCATTTT. The encoded protein is CASSLAGGVNQPQHF.

In the case of this clone: This may stem from a read error, because a much larger clone lies one nucleotide away. The rearrangement uses TRBV6-1 and TRBJ1-2; 8 positions match TRBD1. The CDR3 runs to 13 residues. CDR1 is MNHNS, CDR2 SASEGT, per germline. With 2 bases clipped from V and 8 bases from J, the junction kept 4 bases outside the gene matches. Here the CDR3 reads CASSEQGARGYTF. The CDR3 region has the DNA TGTGCCAGCAGTGAACAGGGGGCACGGGGCTACACCTTC.

The J gene is TRBJ1-2, the V gene TRBV10-2; D may be TRBD1 (5 bases). Germline assignment: CDR1 WSHSY and CDR2 SAAADI. There are 13 residues in the CDR3. V gave up 4 bases and J gave up 14 bases, with 20 bases separating them. The CDR3 spells CASSGQGLSVRTF. The CDR3 nucleotides read TGCGCCAGCAGTGGGCAGGGCCTATCAGTGAGGACCTTC.

In this sample, this clone turned up a few times. CDR3: CATSRDSGGTQPQHF. CDR3 nucleotide sequence: TGTGCCACCAGCAGGGATTCAGGGGGCACTCAGCCCCAGCATTTT. The chain carries TRBV15 and TRBJ1-5, with 8 bases aligning to TRBD1. The trim removed 3 bases at V and 6 bases at J, leaving 7 bases unmatched. The germline gives CDR1 LNHNV, CDR2 YYDKDF (reference sequence). CDR3 length: 15 amino acids.

The genes are TRBV7-2 and TRBJ1-5; 7 bases are a match to TRBD1. Trimming cost V 5 bases and J 9 bases; bases outside gene matches: 7. Germline CDR1 reads SGHTA; CDR2 reads FQGNSA. The CDR3 length is 13 residues. Here the CDR3 reads CASSRTGGSPQHF. The DNA for the CDR3 is TGTGCCAGCAGCCGGACAGGAGGATCGCCCCAGCATTTT.

The rearrangement uses TRBV30 and TRBJ1-1, with a weak D call TRBD1 (6 bases). Germline V gives CDR1 GTSNPN, CDR2 SVGIG (reference sequence). CDR3 size: 15 residues. The ends were cut back, 4 bases at V and 7 bases at J, with 22 bases in the middle. CDR3 coding DNA: TGTGCCTGGAAAATGTCGTCGGGCAGGGGCATTGAAGCTTTCTTT. It is translated as CAWKMSSGRGIEAFF.

Remarks on this clone: Different DNA sequences within this sample yield the same CDR3. V usage is TRBV5-1 and J usage is TRBJ1-1, with D possibly TRBD1 on 6 matching bases. The CDR3 runs to 14 residues. Trimming stripped 0 bases from V and 4 bases from J, with 10 bases between. Germline V gives CDR1 SGHRS, CDR2 YFSETQ. CDR3 nucleotides: TGCGCCAGCAGCTTGGCCCAAGGGGGCACTGAAGCTTTCTTT. Amino acids: CASSLAQGGTEAFF.

This clone was seen only once. V usage is TRBV9 and J usage is TRBJ2-1; 8 positions match TRBD1. The CDR3 has 14 residues. CDR1 is SGDLS, CDR2 YYNGEE, per germline. V was pared by 4 bases and J by 3 bases, with 3 bases of the junction left unmatched. In DNA form, the CDR3 reads TGTGCCAGCAGCCAAGGACAGGGCTACAATGAGCAGTTCTTC. It yields the protein CASSQGQGYNEQFF.

The chain combines TRBV4-3 with TRBJ1-2; 8 bases are a match to TRBD1. Trimming at V came to 0 bases and at J to 8 bases, leaving 2 bases not matched to a gene. Germline V CDR1 and CDR2: LGHNA, YSLEER. CDR3 length: 13 residues. CDR3 region: CASSQESGGGYTF. For the CDR3, the DNA is TGCGCCAGCAGCCAAGAGTCAGGGGGCGGCTACACCTTC.